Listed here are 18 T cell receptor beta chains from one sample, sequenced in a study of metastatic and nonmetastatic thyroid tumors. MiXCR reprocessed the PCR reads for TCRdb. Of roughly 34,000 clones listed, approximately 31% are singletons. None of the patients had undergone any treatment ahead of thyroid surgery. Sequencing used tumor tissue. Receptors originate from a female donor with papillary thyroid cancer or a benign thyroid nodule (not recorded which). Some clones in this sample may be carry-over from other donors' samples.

CDR3: CASSWRQNTEAFF. CDR3 nucleotides: TGTGCCAGTAGTTGGCGACAGAACACTGAAGCTTTCTTT. V is TRBV19 and J is TRBJ1-1; no clear D. V gave up 5 bases and J gave up 1 base, with 8 bases separating them. The CDR3 length is 13 residues. Germline loops: CDR1 LNHDA, CDR2 SQIVND (reference sequence).

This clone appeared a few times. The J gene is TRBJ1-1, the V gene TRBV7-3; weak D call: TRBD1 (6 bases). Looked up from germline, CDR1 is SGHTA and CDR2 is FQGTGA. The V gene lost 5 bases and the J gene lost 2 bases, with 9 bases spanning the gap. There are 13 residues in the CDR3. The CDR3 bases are TGTGCCAGCAGCGCACAGGGAAACACTGAAGCTTTCTTT. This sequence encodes CASSAQGNTEAFF. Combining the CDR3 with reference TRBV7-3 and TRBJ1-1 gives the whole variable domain GAGVSQTPSNKVTEKGKYVELRCDPISGHTALYWYRQSLGQGPEFLIYFQGTGAADDSGLPNDRFFAVRPEGSVSTLKIQRTERGDSAVYLCASSAQGNTEAFFGQGTRLTVV.

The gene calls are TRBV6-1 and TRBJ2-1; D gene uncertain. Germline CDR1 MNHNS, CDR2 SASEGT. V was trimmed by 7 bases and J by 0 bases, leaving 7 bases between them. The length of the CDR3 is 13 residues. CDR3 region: CASTAFSYNEQFF. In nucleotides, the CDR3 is TGTGCCAGCACGGCGTTCTCCTACAATGAGCAGTTCTTC.

CDR3 coding DNA: TGTGCCAGCAGTTTATCGGGGGCTGGGGCAGGGTATATAGGCTACACCTTC. It encodes CASSLSGAGAGYIGYTF. The V and J genes are TRBV27 and TRBJ1-2; D is perhaps TRBD1 (6 bases). The CDR3 contains 17 residues. V was trimmed by 0 bases and J by 8 bases, leaving 22 bases between them. Looked up from germline, CDR1 is MNHEY and CDR2 is SMNVEV (reference sequence).

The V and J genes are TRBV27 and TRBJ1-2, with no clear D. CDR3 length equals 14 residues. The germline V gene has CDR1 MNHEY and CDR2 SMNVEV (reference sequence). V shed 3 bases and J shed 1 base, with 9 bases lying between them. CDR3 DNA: TGTGCCAGCAGTTTCGCCGGGCTTAACTATGGCTACACCTTC. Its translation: CASSFAGLNYGYTF.

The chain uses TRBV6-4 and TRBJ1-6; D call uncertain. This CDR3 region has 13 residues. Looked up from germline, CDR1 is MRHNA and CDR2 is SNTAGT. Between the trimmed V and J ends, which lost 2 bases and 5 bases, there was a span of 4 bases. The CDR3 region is CASSDRDNSPLHF. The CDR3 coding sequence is TGTGCCAGCAGTGACAGGGATAATTCACCCCTCCACTTT.

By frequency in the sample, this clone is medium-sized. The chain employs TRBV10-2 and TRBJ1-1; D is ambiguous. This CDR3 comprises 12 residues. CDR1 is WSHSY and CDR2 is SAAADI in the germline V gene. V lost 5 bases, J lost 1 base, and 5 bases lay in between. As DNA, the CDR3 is TGCGCCAGCAGTCCCCAGAACACTGAAGCTTTCTTT. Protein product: CASSPQNTEAFF.

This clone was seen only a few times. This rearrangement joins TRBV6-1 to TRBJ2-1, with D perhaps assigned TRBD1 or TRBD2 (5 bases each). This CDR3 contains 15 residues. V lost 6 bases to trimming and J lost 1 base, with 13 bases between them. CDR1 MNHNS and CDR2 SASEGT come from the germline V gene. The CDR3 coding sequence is TGTGCCAGCAGCCCAAGGGGCGGGTCCTACAATGAGCAGTTCTTC. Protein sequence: CASSPRGGSYNEQFF.

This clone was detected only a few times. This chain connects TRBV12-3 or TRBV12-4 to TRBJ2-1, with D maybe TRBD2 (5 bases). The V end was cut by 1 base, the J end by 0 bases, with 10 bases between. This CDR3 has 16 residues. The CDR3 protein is CASSLDGGGSYNEQFF. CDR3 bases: TGTGCCAGCAGTTTAGATGGCGGAGGCTCCTACAATGAGCAGTTCTTC.

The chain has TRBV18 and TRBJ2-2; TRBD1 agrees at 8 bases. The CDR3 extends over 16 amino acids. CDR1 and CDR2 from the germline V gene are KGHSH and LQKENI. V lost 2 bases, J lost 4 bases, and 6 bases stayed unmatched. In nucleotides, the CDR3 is TGTGCCAGCTCACCATCGGGCAGGGGGCCCACCGGGGAGCTGTTTTTT. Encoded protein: CASSPSGRGPTGELFF.

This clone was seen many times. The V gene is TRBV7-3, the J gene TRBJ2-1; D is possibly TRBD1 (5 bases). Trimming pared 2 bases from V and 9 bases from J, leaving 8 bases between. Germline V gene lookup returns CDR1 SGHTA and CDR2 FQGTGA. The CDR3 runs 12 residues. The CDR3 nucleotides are TGTGCCAGCAGCTTAGGGGCATCTGAGCAGTTCTTC. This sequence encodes CASSLGASEQFF.

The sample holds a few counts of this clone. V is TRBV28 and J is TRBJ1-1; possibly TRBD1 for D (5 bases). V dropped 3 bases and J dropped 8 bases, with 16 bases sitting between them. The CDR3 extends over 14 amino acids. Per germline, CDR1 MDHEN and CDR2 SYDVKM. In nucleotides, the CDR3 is TGTGCCAGCAGTTTGGGGTCGCAGGGAGTCGAAGCTTTCTTT. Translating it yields CASSLGSQGVEAFF.

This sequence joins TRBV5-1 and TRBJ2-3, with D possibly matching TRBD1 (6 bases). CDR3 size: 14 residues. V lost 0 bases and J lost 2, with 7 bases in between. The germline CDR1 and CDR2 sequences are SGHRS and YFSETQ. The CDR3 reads CASSLGQATDTQYF. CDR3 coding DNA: TGCGCCAGCAGCTTGGGACAGGCCACAGATACGCAGTATTTT.

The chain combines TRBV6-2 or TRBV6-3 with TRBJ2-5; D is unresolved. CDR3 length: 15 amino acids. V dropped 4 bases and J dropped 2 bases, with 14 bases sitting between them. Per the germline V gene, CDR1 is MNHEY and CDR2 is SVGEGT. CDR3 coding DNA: TGTGCCAGCAGTTCTCCTACCGGGCCTCAAGAGACCCAGTACTTC. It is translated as CASSSPTGPQETQYF.

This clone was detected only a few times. CDR3 amino acids: CASSLDNYGYTF. The CDR3 DNA follows: TGTGCCAGCAGTTTAGATAACTATGGCTACACCTTC. The chain joins TRBV28 to TRBJ1-2; no clear D. V was cut by 2 bases and J by 1 base, with 2 bases left in between. Germline V gene lookup returns CDR1 MDHEN and CDR2 SYDVKM. The CDR3 contains 12 residues.

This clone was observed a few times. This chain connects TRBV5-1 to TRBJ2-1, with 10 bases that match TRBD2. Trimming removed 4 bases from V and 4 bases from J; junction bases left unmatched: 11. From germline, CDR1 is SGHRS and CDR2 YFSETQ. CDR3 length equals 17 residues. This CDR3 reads CASSKGDTSGNYNEQFF. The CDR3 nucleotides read TGCGCCAGCAGCAAGGGGGATACTAGCGGGAATTACAATGAGCAGTTCTTC.

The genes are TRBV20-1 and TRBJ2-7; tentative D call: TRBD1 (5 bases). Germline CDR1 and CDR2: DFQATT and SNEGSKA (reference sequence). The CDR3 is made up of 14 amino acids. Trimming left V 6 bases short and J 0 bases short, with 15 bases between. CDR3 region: CSARTVDNSYEQYF. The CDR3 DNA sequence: TGCAGTGCCAGAACAGTGGACAACTCCTACGAGCAGTACTTC.

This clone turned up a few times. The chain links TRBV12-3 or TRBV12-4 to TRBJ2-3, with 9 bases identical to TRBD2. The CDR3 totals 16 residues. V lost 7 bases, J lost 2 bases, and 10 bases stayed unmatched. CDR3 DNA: TGTGCCAGCACCCCGGAAATAGCGGGGGCCACAGATACGCAGTATTTT. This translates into CASTPEIAGATDTQYF.